Listed here are 12 T cell receptor beta chains from one sample, sequenced in a study of OX40 agonist ivuxolimab in advanced cancers. The data were produced by immunoSEQ multiplex PCR, yet TCRdb's version contains in-frame clones alone and is incomplete. This sample has some 70,000 clones; roughly 92% occur once, and the top ten carry less than 2.5%. Sequenced here: CD4+ or CD8+ T cells sorted from blood, sampled in a trial of the OX40 agonist ivuxolimab. All receptors come from an adult with an advanced solid tumor such as melanoma, head and neck, liver or kidney cancer.

The chain links TRBV12-2 to TRBJ2-5; the tabulated D call, TRBD1, remains unverified against the DNA. TRBV12-2 is marked as a pseudogene. The CDR3 runs 13 residues. CDR3 loop: CARPDRVQETQYF. The CDR3 DNA follows: TGTGCACGGCCAGACAGGGTCCAAGAGACCCAGTACTTC.

The chain has TRBV9 and TRBJ2-2; a possible D gene is TRBD1 (6 bases). This CDR3 contains 15 residues. Germline CDR1 is SGDLS and CDR2 is YYNGEE. Trimming left V 4 bases short and J 4 bases short, with 14 bases between. In DNA, the CDR3 is TGTGCCAGCAGCCCCCGGACAGACCTCACCGGGGAGCTGTTTTTT. It encodes CASSPRTDLTGELFF.

This chain joins TRBV7-8 and TRBJ2-3; D remains ambiguous. This CDR3 has 16 amino acids. Deletions cut 5 bases from V and 3 bases from J, with 18 bases between. The germline gives CDR1 SGHVS, CDR2 FQNEAQ. The CDR3 DNA follows: TGTGCCAGCAGCCCCAATTCGCCGGTTAGGACAGATACGCAGTATTTT. Translating gives CASSPNSPVRTDTQYF.

This chain joins TRBV6-1 and TRBJ2-1; D is undetermined. This CDR3 is built from 11 residues. Germline V gene data show CDR1 as MNHNS and CDR2 as SASEGT. V lost 6 bases to trimming and J lost 4 bases, with 4 bases between them. CDR3 in DNA: TGTGCCAGCAGCACATACAATGAGCAGTTCTTC. Its protein product is CASSTYNEQFF.

The chain uses TRBV7-9 and TRBJ2-1; D is perhaps TRBD2 (5 bases). CDR1 and CDR2 from the germline V gene are SEHNR and FQNEAQ (reference sequence). This CDR3 spans 15 amino acids. The V end lost 5 bases, the J end lost 4 bases, and 15 bases lay between the germline ends. CDR3 protein: CASSMTRAQYNEQFF. The CDR3 DNA reads as TGTGCCAGCAGCATGACGAGGGCCCAATACAATGAGCAGTTCTTC.

The CDR3 region has the DNA TGTGCCAGCAGCCCCAACCGAGGGGGTGGGTCGAACGAGCAGTACTTC. The encoded protein is CASSPNRGGGSNEQYF. The rearrangement uses TRBV4-2 and TRBJ2-7, with a weak D call TRBD1 (6 bases). Germline V gene sequence: CDR1 LGHNA, CDR2 YNFKEQ. The length of the CDR3 is 16 residues. Between the trimmed V and J ends, which lost 4 bases and 5 bases, there was a span of 21 bases.

CDR3 DNA sequence: TGTGCCAGCAGCTTCGCAAGGGGCCAAGAGACCCAGTACTTC. Protein sequence: CASSFARGQETQYF. The V and J genes are TRBV7-9 and TRBJ2-5; D is perhaps TRBD1 (5 bases). CDR1 is SEHNR, CDR2 FQNEAQ, per germline (reference sequence). The CDR3 covers 14 residues. The V end was cut by 3 bases, the J end by 1 base, with 9 bases between.

The V and J genes are TRBV18 and TRBJ1-4; a weak D match, TRBD1 (5 bases). Trimming left V 4 bases short and J 2 bases short, with 8 bases between. Looked up from germline, CDR1 is KGHSH and CDR2 is LQKENI. The CDR3 spans 14 residues. CDR3 amino acids: CASSQGATNEKLFF. The CDR3 nucleotides read TGTGCCAGCTCACAAGGGGCCACTAATGAAAAACTGTTTTTT. Complete variable domain (other parts from reference TRBV18 and TRBJ1-4): NAGVMQNPRHLVRRRGQEARLRCSPMKGHSHVYWYRQLPEEGLKFMVYLQKENIIDESGMPKERFSAEFPKEGPSILRIQQVVRGDSAAYFCASSQGATNEKLFFGSGTQLSVL.

The rearrangement uses TRBV19 and TRBJ1-5; no clear D gene. This CDR3 is 14 amino acids long. Trimming shortened V by 0 bases and J by 6 bases, and 9 bases separated the two germline ends. The germline CDR1 and CDR2 sequences are LNHDA and SQIVND (reference sequence). Written as DNA, the CDR3 is TGTGCCAGTAGTATAGAAGGGAGAGCTCAGCCCCAGCATTTT. Translating gives CASSIEGRAQPQHF. Full variable domain (outside the CDR3, taken from reference TRBV19 and TRBJ1-5): DGGITQSPKYLFRKEGQNVTLSCEQNLNHDAMYWYRQDPGQGLRLIYYSQIVNDFQKGDIAEGYSVSREKKESFPLTVTSAQKNPTAFYLCASSIEGRAQPQHFGDGTRLSIL.

For the CDR3, the DNA is TGTGCCAGCGGTTTTGAGACCCAGTACTTC. It yields the protein CASGFETQYF. The chain uses TRBV2 and TRBJ2-5; D is unclear. Germline CDR1 is SNHLY and CDR2 is FYNNEI. V lost 8 bases and J lost 5, with 6 bases in between. There are 10 residues in the CDR3.

The chain is built from TRBV5-4 and TRBJ1-4; D uncertain. This CDR3 comprises 12 residues. V lost 4 bases and J 12 bases, leaving 13 bases between the germline ends. Germline CDR1 and CDR2: SGHNT and YYREEE (reference sequence). This CDR3 is CASSLDRRELFF. CDR3 DNA: TGTGCCAGCAGCCTGGATAGGCGGGAACTGTTTTTT. The entire variable domain, with the rest obtained from reference TRBV5-4 and TRBJ1-4, is as follows: ETGVTQSPTHLIKTRGQQVTLRCSSQSGHNTVSWYQQALGQGPQFIFQYYREEENGRGNFPPRFSGLQFPNYSSELNVNALELDDSALYLCASSLDRRELFFGSGTQLSVL.

This clone was counted once. J is TRBJ2-6 and V is TRBV6-1; D ambiguous. Per germline, CDR1 MNHNS and CDR2 SASEGT. The V gene lost 6 bases and the J gene lost 0 bases, with 3 bases spanning the gap. This CDR3 has 13 residues. The CDR3 reads CASRPSGANVLTF. As DNA, the CDR3 is TGTGCCAGCAGGCCCTCTGGGGCCAACGTCCTGACTTTC.